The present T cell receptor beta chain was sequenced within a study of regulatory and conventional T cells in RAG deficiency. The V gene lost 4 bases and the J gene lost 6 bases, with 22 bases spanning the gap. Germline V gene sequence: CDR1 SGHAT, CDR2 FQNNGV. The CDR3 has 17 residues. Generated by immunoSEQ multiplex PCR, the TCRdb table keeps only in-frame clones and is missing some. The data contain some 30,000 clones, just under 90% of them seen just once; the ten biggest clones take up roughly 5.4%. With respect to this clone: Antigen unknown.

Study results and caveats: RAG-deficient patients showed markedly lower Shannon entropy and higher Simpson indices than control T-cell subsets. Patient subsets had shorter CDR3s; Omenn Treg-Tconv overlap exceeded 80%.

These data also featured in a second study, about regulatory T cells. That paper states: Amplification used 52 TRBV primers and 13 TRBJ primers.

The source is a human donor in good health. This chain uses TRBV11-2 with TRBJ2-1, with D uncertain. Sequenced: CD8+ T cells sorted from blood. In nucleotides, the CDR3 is TGTGCCAGCAGCTCCACTACTGTAGGGCCCCTGATCAATGAGCAGTTCTTC. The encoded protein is CASSSTTVGPLINEQFF. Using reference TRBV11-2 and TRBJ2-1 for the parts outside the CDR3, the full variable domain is EAGVAQSPRYKIIEKRQSVAFWCNPISGHATLYWYQQILGQGPKLLIQFQNNGVVDDSQLPKDRFSAERLKGVDSTLKIQPAKLEDSAVYLCASSSTTVGPLINEQFFGPGTRLTVL.